This T cell receptor (beta chain) was captured in a study of vaccination and CD4 T cells after COVID-19. As to this clonotype: Its specificity is unknown.

An Oncomine TCR Beta short-read assay was used to sequence the DNA from cultured CD4+ T cells. TCRdb used MiXCR to reprocess the PCR reads, holding one entry per CDR3 protein. Here the sample spans about 20,000 distinct CDR3 sequences, around 83% being singletons. Sample treatment: roughly ten-day PBMC culture with coronavirus spike peptide pools or control peptides (ViraFEST assay). CDR3 length: 14 residues. V gave up 4 bases and J gave up 4 bases, with 11 bases separating them. Germline V gene lookup returns CDR1 SGHTA and CDR2 FQGTGA. The TCR comes from a human donor who received a COVID-19 vaccine. This sample comprised CD4+ T cells from blood, cultured in vitro, obtained after SARS-CoV-2 vaccination. V is TRBV7-3 and J is TRBJ1-3; weak D call: TRBD1 (6 bases). The CDR3 DNA sequence: TGTGCCAGCAGCTCGACAGGCGCCGGAAACACCATATATTTT. Its protein is CASSSTGAGNTIYF.